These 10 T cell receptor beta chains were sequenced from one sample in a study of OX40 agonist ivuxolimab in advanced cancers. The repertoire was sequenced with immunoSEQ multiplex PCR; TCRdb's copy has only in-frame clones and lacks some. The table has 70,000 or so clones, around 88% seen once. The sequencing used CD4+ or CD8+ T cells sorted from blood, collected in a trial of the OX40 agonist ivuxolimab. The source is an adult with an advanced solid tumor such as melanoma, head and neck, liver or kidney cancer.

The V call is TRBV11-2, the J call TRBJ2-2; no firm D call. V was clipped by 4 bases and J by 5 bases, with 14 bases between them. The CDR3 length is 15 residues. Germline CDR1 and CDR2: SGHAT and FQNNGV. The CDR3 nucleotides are TGTGCCAGCAGCTCGAAGGGTTTTTGGACCGGGGAGCTGTTTTTT. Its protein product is CASSSKGFWTGELFF.

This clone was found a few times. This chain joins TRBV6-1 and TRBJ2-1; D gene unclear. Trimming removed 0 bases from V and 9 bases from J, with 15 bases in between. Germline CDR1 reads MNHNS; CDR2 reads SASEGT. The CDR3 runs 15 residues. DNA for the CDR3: TGTGCCAGCAGTGAAGCTCCTTCCCCTGGCAGTGAGCAGTTCTTC. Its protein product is CASSEAPSPGSEQFF.

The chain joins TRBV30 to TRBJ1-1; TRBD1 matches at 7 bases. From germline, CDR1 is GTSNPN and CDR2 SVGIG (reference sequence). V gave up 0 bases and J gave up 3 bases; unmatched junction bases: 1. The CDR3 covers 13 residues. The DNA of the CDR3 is TGTGCCTGGAGTGTCCAGGGGGACACTGAAGCTTTCTTT. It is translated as CAWSVQGDTEAFF.

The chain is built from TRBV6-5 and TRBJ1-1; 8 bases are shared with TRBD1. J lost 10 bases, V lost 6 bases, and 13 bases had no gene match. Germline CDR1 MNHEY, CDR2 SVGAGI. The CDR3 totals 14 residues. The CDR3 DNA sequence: TGTGCCAGCAGACCCGGGACAGGAACACTGGCAGCTTTCTTT. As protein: CASRPGTGTLAAFF.

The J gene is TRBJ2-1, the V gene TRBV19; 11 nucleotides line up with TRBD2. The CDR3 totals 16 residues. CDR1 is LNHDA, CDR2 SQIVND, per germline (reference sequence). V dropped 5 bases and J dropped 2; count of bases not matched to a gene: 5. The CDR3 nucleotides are TGTGCCAGTAGTGTCACGACTAGCGGGACCTACAATGAGCAGTTCTTC. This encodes CASSVTTSGTYNEQFF.

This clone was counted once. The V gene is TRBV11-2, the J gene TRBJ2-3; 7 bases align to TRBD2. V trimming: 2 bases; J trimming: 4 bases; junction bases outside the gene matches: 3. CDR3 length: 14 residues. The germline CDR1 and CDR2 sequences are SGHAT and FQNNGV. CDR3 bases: TGTGCCAGCAGCTTATGGACTAGTGCAGATACGCAGTATTTT. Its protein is CASSLWTSADTQYF.

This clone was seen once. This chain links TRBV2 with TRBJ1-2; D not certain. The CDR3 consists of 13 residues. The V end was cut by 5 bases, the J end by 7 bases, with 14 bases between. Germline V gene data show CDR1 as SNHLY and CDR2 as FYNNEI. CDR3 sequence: CASSPLLGGGYTF. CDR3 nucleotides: TGTGCCAGCAGTCCCCTGTTGGGAGGTGGCTACACCTTC.

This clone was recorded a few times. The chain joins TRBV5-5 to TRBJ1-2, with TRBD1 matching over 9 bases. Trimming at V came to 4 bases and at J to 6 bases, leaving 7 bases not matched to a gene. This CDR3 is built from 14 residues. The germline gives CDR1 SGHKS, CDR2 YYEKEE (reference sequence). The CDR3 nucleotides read TGTGCCAGCAGCAAGGGACAGGGCCGAGATGGCTACACCTTC. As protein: CASSKGQGRDGYTF.

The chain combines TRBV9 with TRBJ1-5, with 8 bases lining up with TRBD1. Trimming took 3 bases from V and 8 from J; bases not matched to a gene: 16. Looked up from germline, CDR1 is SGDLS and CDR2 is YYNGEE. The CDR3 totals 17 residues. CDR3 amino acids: CASSGGGQESSAEPQHF. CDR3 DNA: TGTGCCAGCAGCGGTGGGGGACAGGAGAGTAGTGCGGAGCCCCAGCATTTT.

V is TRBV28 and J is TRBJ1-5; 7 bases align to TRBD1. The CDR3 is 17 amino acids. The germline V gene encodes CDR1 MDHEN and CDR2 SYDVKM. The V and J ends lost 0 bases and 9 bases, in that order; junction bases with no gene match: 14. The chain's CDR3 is CASSLWRRGRGQGPQHF. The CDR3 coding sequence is TGTGCCAGCAGTTTATGGAGGCGAGGGAGGGGGCAAGGGCCCCAGCATTTT.